The 12 T cell receptor beta chains reported below all come from one sample, sequenced in a study of cytomegalovirus exposure and HLA in healthy donors. The primer mix had 60 Vbeta and 13 Jbeta primers. Profiled with immunoSEQ multiplex PCR; TCRdb holds only in-frame clones, not every one. The sample consists of under 150,000 clones, roughly 80% of them appearing once. The sequenced material came from PBMCs. The receptors originated from a male donor in good health and CMV-seronegative.

This chain connects TRBV9 to TRBJ2-1, with 7 bases lining up with TRBD2. The CDR3 is 14 amino acids. CDR1 is SGDLS and CDR2 is YYNGEE in the germline V gene. With V trimmed by 0 bases and J by 6 bases, 3 bases remained unmatched. The CDR3 bases are TGTGCCAGCAGCGTAGGACTAGCTAGCAATGAGCAGTTCTTC. Residues: CASSVGLASNEQFF.

The chain couples TRBV7-2 to TRBJ2-2; TRBD2 might be the D (5 bases). The CDR3 length is 17 residues. Deletions cut 2 bases from V and 1 base from J, with 14 bases between. From germline, CDR1 is SGHTA and CDR2 FQGNSA. The CDR3 region has the DNA TGTGCCAGCAGCTTAATACGCGGGCGCGTGAACACCGGGGAGCTGTTTTTT. Residues: CASSLIRGRVNTGELFF.

The gene calls are TRBV28 and TRBJ2-7; no firm D call. The V gene lost 6 bases and the J gene lost 4 bases, with 7 bases spanning the gap. This CDR3 contains 11 residues. The V gene's germline CDR1 is MDHEN and CDR2 SYDVKM. The CDR3 sequence: CASSPDYEQYF. CDR3 coding DNA: TGTGCCAGCAGCCCAGATTACGAGCAGTACTTC. The entire variable domain, with the rest obtained from reference TRBV28 and TRBJ2-7, is as follows: DVKVTQSSRYLVKRTGEKVFLECVQDMDHENMFWYRQDPGLGLRLIYFSYDVKMKEKGDIPEGYSVSREKKERFSLILESASTNQTSMYLCASSPDYEQYFGPGTRLTVT.

The chain combines TRBV11-1 with TRBJ2-7; 8 nucleotides line up with TRBD2. This CDR3 contains 16 residues. V gave up 3 bases and J gave up 2 bases; unmatched junction bases: 9. Germline V gene data show CDR1 as SGHAT and CDR2 as FQDESV (reference sequence). CDR3 sequence (DNA): TGTGCCAGCAGCTTCGACGGGGGGGGTTCCCCCTACGAGCAGTACTTC. Protein product: CASSFDGGGSPYEQYF.

The CDR3 is CASSLEPRSPLHF. In DNA form, the CDR3 reads TGTGCCAGCAGCTTAGAACCCAGATCACCCCTCCACTTT. The rearrangement links TRBV7-9 to TRBJ1-6; the D is unclear. Per germline, CDR1 SEHNR and CDR2 FQNEAQ (reference sequence). The CDR3 sequence is 13 residues long. The germline V and J ends were trimmed by 1 base and 10 bases, with 8 bases remaining between them.

This clone was picked up one time. CDR3: CASSLVTGRGDTEAFF. The CDR3 DNA reads as TGTGCCAGCAGCTTAGTTACAGGGCGAGGGGACACTGAAGCTTTCTTT. The chain recombines TRBV11-1 with TRBJ1-1; a possible D gene is TRBD1 (6 bases). This CDR3 has 16 residues. Germline CDR1 reads SGHAT; CDR2 reads FQDESV (reference sequence). Trimming pared 1 base from V and 3 bases from J, leaving 15 bases between.

This clone appeared once. The rearrangement links TRBV6-1 to TRBJ2-3, with 15 bases fitting TRBD2. This CDR3 has 18 amino acids. The trim removed 4 bases at V and 5 bases at J, leaving 10 bases unmatched. The V gene's germline CDR1 is MNHNS and CDR2 SASEGT. The CDR3 sequence: CASSGTSGGASSRDTQYF. The CDR3, as DNA: TGTGCCAGCAGTGGGACTAGCGGGGGGGCCTCGAGTAGAGATACGCAGTATTTT.

On this clone itself: Other DNA sequences in this specimen translate into the identical CDR3. The chain employs TRBV6-4 and TRBJ2-1, with 7 bases lining up with TRBD2. There are 16 residues in the CDR3. Per germline, CDR1 MRHNA and CDR2 SNTAGT. V was clipped by 6 bases and J by 5 bases; unmatched bases: 13. The CDR3 sequence: CASSLSSGAGNNEQFF. CDR3 nucleotide sequence: TGTGCCAGCAGCCTTAGCAGCGGGGCTGGGAACAATGAGCAGTTCTTC.

This clone is a singleton in its sample. The chain employs TRBV4-1 and TRBJ1-5; D is unclear. There are 15 residues in the CDR3. The germline V gene has CDR1 MGHRA and CDR2 YSYEKL. The V end lost 3 bases, the J end lost 0 bases, and 9 bases lay between the germline ends. The CDR3 DNA is TGCGCCAGCAGCCAGTTATACATTAGCAATCAGCCCCAGCATTTT. As protein: CASSQLYISNQPQHF.

The CDR3 here is CASSLEKWRVERYNEQFF. The CDR3 nucleotides are TGTGCCAGCAGCTTAGAGAAGTGGAGGGTGGAGAGGTACAATGAGCAGTTCTTC. The chain links TRBV7-2 to TRBJ2-1; TRBD2 is a possible D gene (6 bases). Germline V gene lookup returns CDR1 SGHTA and CDR2 FQGNSA. The CDR3 extends over 18 amino acids. The V and J ends lost 1 base and 4 bases respectively, with 20 bases between them.

This clone came up once. CDR3 region: CASSPLYGESALYNSPLHF. CDR3 in DNA: TGTGCCAGCAGTCCTTTATACGGGGAGTCAGCCCTCTATAATTCACCCCTCCACTTT. This chain uses TRBV27 with TRBJ1-6; D uncertain. The CDR3 covers 19 residues. CDR1 is MNHEY and CDR2 is SMNVEV in the germline V gene (reference sequence). V was pared by 5 bases and J by 3 bases, with 23 bases between.

This sequence joins TRBV5-1 and TRBJ2-3; no clear D. Germline assignment: CDR1 SGHRS and CDR2 YFSETQ. The CDR3 contains 14 residues. V lost 1 base, J lost 1 base, and 7 bases lay in between. In DNA form, the CDR3 reads TGCGCCAGCAGCTTGATGGCAGGCACAGATACGCAGTATTTT. As protein: CASSLMAGTDTQYF. Full variable domain (outside the CDR3, taken from reference TRBV5-1 and TRBJ2-3): KAGVTQTPRYLIKTRGQQVTLSCSPISGHRSVSWYQQTPGQGLQFLFEYFSETQRNKGNFPGRFSGRQFSNSRSEMNVSTLELGDSALYLCASSLMAGTDTQYFGPGTRLTVL.